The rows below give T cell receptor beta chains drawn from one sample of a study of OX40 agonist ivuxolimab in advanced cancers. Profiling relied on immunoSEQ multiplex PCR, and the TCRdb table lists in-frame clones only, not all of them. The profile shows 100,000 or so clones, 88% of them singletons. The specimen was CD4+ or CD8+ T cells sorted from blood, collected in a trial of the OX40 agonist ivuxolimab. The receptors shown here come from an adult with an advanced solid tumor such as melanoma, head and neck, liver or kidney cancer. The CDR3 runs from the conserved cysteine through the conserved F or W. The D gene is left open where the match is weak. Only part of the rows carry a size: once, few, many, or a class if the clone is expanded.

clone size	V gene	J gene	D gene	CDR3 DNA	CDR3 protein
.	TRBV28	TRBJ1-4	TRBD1	TGTGCCAGCAGTTCTCCCCAGACAGGGGGAGAAAAACTGTTTTTT	CASSSPQTGGEKLFF
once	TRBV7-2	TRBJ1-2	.	TGTGCCAGCAGCTTAGAGGGAGAGCGGGGCTACACCTTC	CASSLEGERGYTF
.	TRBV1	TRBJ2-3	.	TGCACCAGCAGCAATGCGCCGGGACGTTATGGGGGAGATGCTACAGATACGCAGTATTTT	CTSSNAPGRYGGDATDTQYF
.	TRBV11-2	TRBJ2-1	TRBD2	TGTGCCAGCAGCCTCCGGGTAGCGGGTAACAATGAGCAGTTCTTC	CASSLRVAGNNEQFF
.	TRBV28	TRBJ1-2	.	TGTGCCAGCCTAAGGTCGGAGTCTGGCTACACCTTC	CASLRSESGYTF
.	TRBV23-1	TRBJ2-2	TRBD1	TGCGCCAGCAGTCAATCGGGCAGGGGGCTTGACGGGGAGCTGTTTTTT	CASSQSGRGLDGELFF
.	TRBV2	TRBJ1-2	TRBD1	TGTGCCAGCAGTCTACAGGGGGAAGGCCATAGTGGCTACACCTTC	CASSLQGEGHSGYTF
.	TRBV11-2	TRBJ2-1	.	TGTGCCAGCAGCTCCCCCGCCCCTTCTAATGAGCAGTTCTTC	CASSSPAPSNEQFF
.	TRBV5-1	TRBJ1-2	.	TGCGCCAGCAGCCGAGAGAGGGATGGCTACACCTTC	CASSRERDGYTF
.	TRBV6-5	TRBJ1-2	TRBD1	TGTGCCAGCAGTTACGGGACAGGGGGTGACTATGGCTACACCTTC	CASSYGTGGDYGYTF
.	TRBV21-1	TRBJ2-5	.	TGTGCCAGCAGCTTCCGGACAGGGAGCGAGACCCAGTACTTC	CASSFRTGSETQYF
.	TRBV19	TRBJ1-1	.	TGTGCCAGTAGTCCCCAGCGGGGGGCTGAAGCTTTCTTT	CASSPQRGAEAFF
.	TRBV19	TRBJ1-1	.	TGTGCCAGTAGTACAGGGGACACTGAAGCTTTCTTT	CASSTGDTEAFF
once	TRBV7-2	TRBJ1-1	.	TGTGCCAGCAGCTTCCAAGTGAACACTGAAGCTTTCTTT	CASSFQVNTEAFF
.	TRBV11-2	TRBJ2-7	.	TGTGCCAGCAGCCTGGCGGGTGACTTGTGGCAGTACTTC	CASSLAGDLWQYF
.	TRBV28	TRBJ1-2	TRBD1	TGTGCCAGCAGTTCCCCGACAGGGGGAGGGCCAGTCTATGGCTACACCTTC	CASSSPTGGGPVYGYTF
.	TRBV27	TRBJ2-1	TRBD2	TGTGCCAGCATCAACCCGGGGGGGGGAAGCTGGGAGCAGTTCTTC	CASINPGGGSWEQFF
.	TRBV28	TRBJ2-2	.	TGTGCCAGCAGTTTTGCTGGGGCGTCCACCGGGGAGCTGTTTTTT	CASSFAGASTGELFF
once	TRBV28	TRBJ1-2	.	TGTGCCAGCAGTCCCCAAGATACCTATGGCTACACCTTC	CASSPQDTYGYTF
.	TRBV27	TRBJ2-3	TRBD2	TGTGCCAGCAGTTTCGGACTAGCCGGGACAGATACGCAGTATTTT	CASSFGLAGTDTQYF
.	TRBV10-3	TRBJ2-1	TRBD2	TGTGCCATCAGTGGAGGGATAGCGGGAATCAATGAGCAGTTCTTC	CAISGGIAGINEQFF
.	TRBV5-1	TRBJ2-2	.	TGCGCCAGCAGCTTGAAGGACGGGAGAATCAGCACCGGGGAGCTGTTTTTT	CASSLKDGRISTGELFF
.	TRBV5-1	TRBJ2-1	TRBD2	TGCGCCAGCAGCTTTACTAGCGGGAGGGGGAATGAGCAGTTCTTC	CASSFTSGRGNEQFF
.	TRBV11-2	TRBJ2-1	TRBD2	TGTGCCAGCACCCGACTGATAGCGGGGGTAAATGAGCAGTTCTTC	CASTRLIAGVNEQFF
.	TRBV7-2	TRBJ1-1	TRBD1	TGTGCCAGCAGCCGGGACAGGGTATCTGAAGCTTTCTTT	CASSRDRVSEAFF
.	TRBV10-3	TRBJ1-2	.	TGTGCCATCAGCGGGGGGAAAGGATACGGCTACACCTTC	CAISGGKGYGYTF
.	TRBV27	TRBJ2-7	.	TGTGCCAGCAGTTTAGAGGACAGCGGCATGATTGAGGAGCAGTACTTC	CASSLEDSGMIEEQYF
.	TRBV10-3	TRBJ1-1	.	TGTGCCATCAGTGATGGGGGCAGGGGAAGCACTGAAGCTTTCTTT	CAISDGGRGSTEAFF